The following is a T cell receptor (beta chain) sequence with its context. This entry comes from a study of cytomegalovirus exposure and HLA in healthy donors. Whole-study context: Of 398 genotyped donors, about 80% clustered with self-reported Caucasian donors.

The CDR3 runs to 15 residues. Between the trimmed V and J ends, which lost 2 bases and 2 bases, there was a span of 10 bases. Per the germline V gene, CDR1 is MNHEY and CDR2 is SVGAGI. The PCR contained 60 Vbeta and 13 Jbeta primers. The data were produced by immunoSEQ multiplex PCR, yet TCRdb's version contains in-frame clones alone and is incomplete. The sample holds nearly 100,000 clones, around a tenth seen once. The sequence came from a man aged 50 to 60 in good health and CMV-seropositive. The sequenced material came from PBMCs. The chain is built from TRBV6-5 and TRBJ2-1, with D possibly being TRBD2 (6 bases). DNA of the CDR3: TGTGCCAGCAGTTACGATGGCGGGGCCTACAATGAGCAGTTCTTC. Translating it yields CASSYDGGAYNEQFF.